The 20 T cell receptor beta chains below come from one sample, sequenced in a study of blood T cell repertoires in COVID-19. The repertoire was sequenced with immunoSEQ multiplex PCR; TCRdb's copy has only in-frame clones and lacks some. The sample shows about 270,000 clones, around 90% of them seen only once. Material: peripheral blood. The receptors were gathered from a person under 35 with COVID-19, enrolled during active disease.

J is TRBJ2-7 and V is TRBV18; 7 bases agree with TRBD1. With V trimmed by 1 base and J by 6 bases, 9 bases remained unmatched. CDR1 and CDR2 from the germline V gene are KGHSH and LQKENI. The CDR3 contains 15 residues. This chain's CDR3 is CASSPQSGTAAEQYF. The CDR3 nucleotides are TGTGCCAGCTCACCACAGTCCGGGACAGCGGCCGAGCAGTACTTC.

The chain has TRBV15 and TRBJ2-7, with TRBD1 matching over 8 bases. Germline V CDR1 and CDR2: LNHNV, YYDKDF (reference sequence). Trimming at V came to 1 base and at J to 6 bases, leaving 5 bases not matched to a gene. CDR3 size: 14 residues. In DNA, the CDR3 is TGTGCCACCAGCAGAGGGACAGGGTCGGGCGAGCAGTACTTC. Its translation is CATSRGTGSGEQYF. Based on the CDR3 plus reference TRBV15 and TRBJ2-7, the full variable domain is DAMVIQNPRYQVTQFGKPVTLSCSQTLNHNVMYWYQQKSSQAPKLLFHYYDKDFNNEADTPDNFQSRRPNTSFCFLDIRSPGLGDTAMYLCATSRGTGSGEQYFGPGTRLTVT.

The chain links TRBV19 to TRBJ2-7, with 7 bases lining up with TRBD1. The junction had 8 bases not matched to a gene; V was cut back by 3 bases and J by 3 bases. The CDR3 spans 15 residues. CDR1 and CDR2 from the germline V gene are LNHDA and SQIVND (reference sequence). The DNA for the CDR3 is TGTGCCAGTAGTATCCAGGGACAGTTGTTCTACGAGCAGTACTTC. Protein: CASSIQGQLFYEQYF. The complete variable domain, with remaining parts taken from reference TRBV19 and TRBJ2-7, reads DGGITQSPKYLFRKEGQNVTLSCEQNLNHDAMYWYRQDPGQGLRLIYYSQIVNDFQKGDIAEGYSVSREKKESFPLTVTSAQKNPTAFYLCASSIQGQLFYEQYFGPGTRLTVT.

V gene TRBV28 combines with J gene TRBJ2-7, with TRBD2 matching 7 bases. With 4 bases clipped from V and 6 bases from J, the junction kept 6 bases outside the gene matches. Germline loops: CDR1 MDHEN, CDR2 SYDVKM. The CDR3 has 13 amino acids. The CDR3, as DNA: TGTGCCAGCAGTTCTGGACTAGTAGTCGAGCAGTACTTC. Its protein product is CASSSGLVVEQYF.

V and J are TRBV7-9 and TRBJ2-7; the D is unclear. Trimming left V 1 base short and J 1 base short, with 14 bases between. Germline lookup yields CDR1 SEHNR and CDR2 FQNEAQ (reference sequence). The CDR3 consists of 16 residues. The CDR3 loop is CASSLVPPIGSYEQYF. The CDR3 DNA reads TGTGCCAGCAGCTTAGTGCCCCCTATCGGTTCCTACGAGCAGTACTTC.

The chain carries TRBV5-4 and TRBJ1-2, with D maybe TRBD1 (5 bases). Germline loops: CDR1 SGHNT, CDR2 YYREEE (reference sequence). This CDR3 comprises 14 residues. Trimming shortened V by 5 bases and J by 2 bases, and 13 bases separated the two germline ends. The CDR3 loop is CASSGEGSNYGYTF. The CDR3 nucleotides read TGTGCCAGCAGTGGGGAGGGGTCGAACTATGGCTACACCTTC. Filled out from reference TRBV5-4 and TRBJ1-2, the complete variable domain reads ETGVTQSPTHLIKTRGQQVTLRCSSQSGHNTVSWYQQALGQGPQFIFQYYREEENGRGNFPPRFSGLQFPNYSSELNVNALELDDSALYLCASSGEGSNYGYTFGSGTRLTVV.

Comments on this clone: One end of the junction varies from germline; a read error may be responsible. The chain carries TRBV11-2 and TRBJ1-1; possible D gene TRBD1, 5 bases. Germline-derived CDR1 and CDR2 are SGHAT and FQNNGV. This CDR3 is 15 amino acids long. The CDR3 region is CASSIDGTVNTEAFF. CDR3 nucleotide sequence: TGTGCCAGCAGCATAGACGGGACTGTGAACACTGAAGCTTTCTTT.

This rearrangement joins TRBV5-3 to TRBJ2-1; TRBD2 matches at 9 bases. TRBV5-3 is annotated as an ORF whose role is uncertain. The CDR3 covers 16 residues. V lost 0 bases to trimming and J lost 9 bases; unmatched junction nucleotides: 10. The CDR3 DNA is TGTGCCAGAAGCTTGGTTGGGGCGGGAGGGCCGACTGAGCAGTTCTTC. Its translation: CARSLVGAGGPTEQFF.

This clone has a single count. Here the CDR3 DNA reads TGTGCCAGCAGTTTAACGGGAATGGGGACTGAAGCTTTCTTT. Its translation is CASSLTGMGTEAFF. The chain recombines TRBV28 with TRBJ1-1; no definite D call. The germline CDR1 and CDR2 sequences are MDHEN and SYDVKM. V shed 2 bases and J shed 5 bases, with 12 bases lying between them. The CDR3 extends over 14 amino acids.

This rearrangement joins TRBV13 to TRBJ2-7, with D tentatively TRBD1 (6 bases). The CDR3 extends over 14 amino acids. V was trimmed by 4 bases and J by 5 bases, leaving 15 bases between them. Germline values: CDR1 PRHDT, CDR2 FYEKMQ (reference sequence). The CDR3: CASSSRQGLDEQYF. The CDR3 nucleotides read TGTGCCAGCAGCTCGAGGCAGGGGCTCGACGAGCAGTACTTC.

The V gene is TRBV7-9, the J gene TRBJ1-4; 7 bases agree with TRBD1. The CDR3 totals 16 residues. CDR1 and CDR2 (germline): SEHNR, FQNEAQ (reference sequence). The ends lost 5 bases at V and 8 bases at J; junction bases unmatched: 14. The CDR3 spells CASSVYRGMVEEKLFF. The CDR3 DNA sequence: TGTGCCAGCAGCGTCTACAGGGGAATGGTCGAGGAAAAACTGTTTTTT.

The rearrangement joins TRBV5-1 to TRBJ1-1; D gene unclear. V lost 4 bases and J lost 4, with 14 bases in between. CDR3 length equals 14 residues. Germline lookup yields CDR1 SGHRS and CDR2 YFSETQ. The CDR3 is CASSTPDSGTEAFF. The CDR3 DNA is TGCGCCAGCAGCACCCCGGATAGCGGCACTGAAGCTTTCTTT.

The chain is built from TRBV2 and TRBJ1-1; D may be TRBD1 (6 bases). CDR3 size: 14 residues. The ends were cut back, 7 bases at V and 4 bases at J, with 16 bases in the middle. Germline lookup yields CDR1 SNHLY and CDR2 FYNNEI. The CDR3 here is CASKFVQGITEAFF. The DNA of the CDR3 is TGTGCCAGCAAGTTTGTTCAGGGGATCACTGAAGCTTTCTTT.

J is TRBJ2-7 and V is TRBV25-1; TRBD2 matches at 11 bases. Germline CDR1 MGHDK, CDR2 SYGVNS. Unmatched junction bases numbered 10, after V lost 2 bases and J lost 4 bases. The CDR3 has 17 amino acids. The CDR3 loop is CASSEGIETSGKYEQYF. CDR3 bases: TGTGCCAGCAGTGAAGGGATCGAGACTAGCGGGAAATACGAGCAGTACTTC.

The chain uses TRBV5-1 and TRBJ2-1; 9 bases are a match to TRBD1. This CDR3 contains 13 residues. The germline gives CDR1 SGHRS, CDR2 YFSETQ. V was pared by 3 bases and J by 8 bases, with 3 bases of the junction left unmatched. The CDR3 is CASSSDRGDEQFF. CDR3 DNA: TGCGCCAGCAGCTCGGACAGGGGCGATGAGCAGTTCTTC.

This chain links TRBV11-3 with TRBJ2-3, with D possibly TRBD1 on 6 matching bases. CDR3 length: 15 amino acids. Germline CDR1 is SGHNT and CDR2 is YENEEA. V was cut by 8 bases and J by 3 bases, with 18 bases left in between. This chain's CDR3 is CASCRVGQMTDTQYF. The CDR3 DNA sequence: TGTGCCAGCTGTAGGGTGGGACAAATGACAGATACGCAGTATTTT.

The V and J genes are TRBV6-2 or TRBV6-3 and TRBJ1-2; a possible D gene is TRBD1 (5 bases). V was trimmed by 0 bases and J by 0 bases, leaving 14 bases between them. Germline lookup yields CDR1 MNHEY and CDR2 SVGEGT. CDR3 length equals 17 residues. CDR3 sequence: CASSYSTASSTNYGYTF. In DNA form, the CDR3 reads TGTGCCAGCAGTTACTCGACAGCGAGCTCAACTAACTATGGCTACACCTTC.

The CDR3 sequence is CASSRKSLDTQYF. The CDR3 DNA reads TGTGCCAGCAGCCGAAAGAGCTTAGATACGCAGTATTTT. V gene TRBV14 combines with J gene TRBJ2-3, with D unresolved. V was trimmed by 4 bases and J by 5 bases, leaving 10 bases between them. There are 13 residues in the CDR3. Germline V gene lookup returns CDR1 SGHDN and CDR2 FVKESK.

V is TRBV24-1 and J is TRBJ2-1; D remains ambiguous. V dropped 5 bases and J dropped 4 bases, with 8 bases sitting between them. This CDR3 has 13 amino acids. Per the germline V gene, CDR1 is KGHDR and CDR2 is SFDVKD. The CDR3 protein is CATSGQSYNEQFF. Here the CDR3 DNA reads TGTGCCACCAGTGGCCAGTCTTACAATGAGCAGTTCTTC.

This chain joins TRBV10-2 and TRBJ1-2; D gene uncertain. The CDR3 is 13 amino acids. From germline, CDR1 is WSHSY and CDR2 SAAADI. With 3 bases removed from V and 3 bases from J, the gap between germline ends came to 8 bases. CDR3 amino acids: CASSDTVHYGYTF. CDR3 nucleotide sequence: TGCGCCAGCAGTGATACGGTGCACTATGGCTACACCTTC.